This T cell receptor (beta chain) was obtained from a study of vaccination and CD4 T cells after COVID-19. The Oncomine TCR Beta short-read assay was applied to DNA of cultured CD4+ T cells. TCRdb reanalysed the PCR reads using MiXCR and keeps one entry per CDR3 protein. Of more than 9,500 distinct CDR3 sequences in the sample, around 66% were seen once. The sample's treatment: roughly nine-day PBMC culture with coronavirus spike peptide pools or control peptides (ViraFEST assay). Germline V CDR1 and CDR2: LNHDA, SQIVND (reference sequence). This CDR3 has 15 amino acids. A note on this clonotype: Its antigen is not known. Compared with germline, one end of the junction differs, possibly owing to a read error.

Sequencing was done on a sample of CD4+ T cells from blood, cultured in vitro. The clonotype was recovered from a human donor who had recovered from COVID-19. The chain has TRBV19 and TRBJ2-3, with TRBD1 matching 8 bases. In DNA form, the CDR3 reads TGTGCCAGTAGTGGTCGGACAGGGCTCACAGATACGCGGTATTTT. Protein product: CASSGRTGLTDTRYF.